The clone carrying this TCR beta chain appeared many times. V was shortened by 2 bases and J by 4 bases, with 13 bases between the two germline ends. CDR3 size: 14 residues. Germline CDR1 and CDR2: SQVTM and ANQGSEA. The data derive from a study of T cells of healthy individuals. Via MiXCR, TCRdb re-called the 5' RACE reads, giving one row per CDR3 protein. The sample records around 98,000 distinct CDR3 sequences, 17% being singletons. This receptor was obtained from a human donor in good health. The chain links TRBV29-1 to TRBJ2-3; D is perhaps TRBD2 (5 bases). The CDR3 loop is CSVELSSGADTQYF. In DNA form, the CDR3 reads TGCAGCGTTGAACTCTCCTCCGGGGCAGATACGCAGTATTTT.